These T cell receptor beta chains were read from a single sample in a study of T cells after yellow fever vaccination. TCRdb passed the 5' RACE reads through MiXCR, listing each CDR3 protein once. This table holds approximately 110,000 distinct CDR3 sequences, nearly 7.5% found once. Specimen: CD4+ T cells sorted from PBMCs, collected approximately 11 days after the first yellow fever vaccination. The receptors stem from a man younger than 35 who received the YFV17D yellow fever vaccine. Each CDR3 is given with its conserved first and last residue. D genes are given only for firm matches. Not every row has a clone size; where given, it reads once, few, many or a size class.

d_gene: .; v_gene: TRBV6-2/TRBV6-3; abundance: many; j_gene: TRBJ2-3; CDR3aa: CASSSSTQYF; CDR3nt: TGTGCCAGCAGTTCATCTACGCAGTATTTT
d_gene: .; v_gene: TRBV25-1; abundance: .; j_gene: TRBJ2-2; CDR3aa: CASNRENTGELFF; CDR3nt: TGTGCCAGCAACAGGGAGAACACCGGGGAGCTGTTTTTT
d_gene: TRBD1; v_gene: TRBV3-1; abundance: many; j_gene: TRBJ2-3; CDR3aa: CASSQDLDRRQYF; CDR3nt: TGTGCCAGCAGCCAAGATCTGGACAGGAGGCAGTATTTT
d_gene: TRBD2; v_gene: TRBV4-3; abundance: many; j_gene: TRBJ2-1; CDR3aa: CASSQDTSGYNEQFF; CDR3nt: TGCGCCAGCAGCCAAGATACTAGCGGCTACAATGAGCAGTTCTTC
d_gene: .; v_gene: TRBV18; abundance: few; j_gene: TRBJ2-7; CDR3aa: CASSPPSKQPYEQYF; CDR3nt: TGTGCCAGCTCACCACCGAGTAAACAACCCTACGAGCAGTACTTC
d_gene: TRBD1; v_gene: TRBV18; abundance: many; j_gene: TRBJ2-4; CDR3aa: CASSGWDSENIQYF; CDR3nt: TGTGCCAGCTCCGGGTGGGACAGTGAAAACATTCAGTACTTC
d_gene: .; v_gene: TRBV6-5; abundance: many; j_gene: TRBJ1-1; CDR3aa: CASSYIYRRTEAFF; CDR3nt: TGTGCCAGCAGTTACATTTACAGAAGAACTGAAGCTTTCTTT
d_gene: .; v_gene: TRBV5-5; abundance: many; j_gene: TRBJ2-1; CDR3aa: CASSLDRGSYNEQFF; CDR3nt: TGTGCCAGCAGCTTGGATCGGGGGTCATACAATGAGCAGTTCTTC
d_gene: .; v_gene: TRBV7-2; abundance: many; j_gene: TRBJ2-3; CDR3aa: CASSLEYSGDTQYF; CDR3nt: TGTGCCAGCAGCTTAGAATATTCGGGAGATACGCAGTATTTT
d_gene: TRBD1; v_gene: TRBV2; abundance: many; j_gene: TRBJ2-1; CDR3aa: CASTDRGREQFF; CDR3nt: TGTGCCAGCACTGACAGGGGACGGGAGCAGTTCTTC
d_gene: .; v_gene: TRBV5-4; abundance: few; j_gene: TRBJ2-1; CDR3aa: CASSFNQVEQFF; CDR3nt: TGTGCCAGCAGCTTTAATCAGGTTGAGCAGTTCTTC
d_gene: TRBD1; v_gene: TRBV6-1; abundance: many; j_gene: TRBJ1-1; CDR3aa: CASRSGQMNTEAFF; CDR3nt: TGTGCCAGCAGGTCGGGACAGATGAACACTGAAGCTTTCTTT
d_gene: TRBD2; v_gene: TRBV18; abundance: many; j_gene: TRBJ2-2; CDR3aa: CASSPPSGGPNGELFF; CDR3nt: TGTGCCAGCTCACCGCCCAGCGGGGGGCCCAACGGGGAGCTGTTTTTT
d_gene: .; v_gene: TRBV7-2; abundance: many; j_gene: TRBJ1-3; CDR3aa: CASSSRGFSGNTIYF; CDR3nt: TGTGCCAGCAGCTCTCGGGGGTTTTCTGGAAACACCATATATTTT
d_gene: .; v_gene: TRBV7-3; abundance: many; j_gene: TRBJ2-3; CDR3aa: CASSLNGRPDTQYF; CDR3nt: TGTGCCAGCAGCTTAAACGGCAGGCCAGATACGCAGTATTTT
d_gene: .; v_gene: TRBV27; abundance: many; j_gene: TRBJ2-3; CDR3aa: CASSLKGTRDTQYF; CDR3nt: TGTGCCAGCAGTTTAAAGGGCACCAGAGATACGCAGTATTTT
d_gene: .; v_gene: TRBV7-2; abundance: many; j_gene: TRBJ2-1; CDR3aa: CASSLVNEQFF; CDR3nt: TGTGCCAGCAGCTTAGTGAATGAGCAGTTCTTC
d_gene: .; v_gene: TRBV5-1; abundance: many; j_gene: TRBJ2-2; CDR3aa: CASSLAPSGPNTGELFF; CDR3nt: TGCGCCAGCAGCTTGGCCCCTTCGGGGCCAAACACCGGGGAGCTGTTTTTT
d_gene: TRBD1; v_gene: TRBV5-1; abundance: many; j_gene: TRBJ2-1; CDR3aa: CASSLVGTGGDEQFF; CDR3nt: TGCGCCAGCAGCTTGGTTGGGACAGGAGGGGATGAGCAGTTCTTC
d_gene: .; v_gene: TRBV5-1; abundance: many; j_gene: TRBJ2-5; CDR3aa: CASSRQGLTNQETQYF; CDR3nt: TGCGCCAGCAGTCGGCAAGGGCTAACCAACCAAGAGACCCAGTACTTC
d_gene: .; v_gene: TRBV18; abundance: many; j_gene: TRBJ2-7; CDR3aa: CASSPTAADEQYF; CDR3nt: TGTGCCAGCTCACCAACCGCTGCGGACGAGCAGTACTTC
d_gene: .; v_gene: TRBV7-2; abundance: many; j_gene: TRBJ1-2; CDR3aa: CASSWDNSYTF; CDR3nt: TGTGCCAGCAGCTGGGACAATAGCTACACCTTC
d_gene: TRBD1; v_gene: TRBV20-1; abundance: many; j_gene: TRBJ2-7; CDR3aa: CSARDSGTGRNEQYF; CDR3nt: TGCAGTGCTAGGGATTCCGGGACAGGGAGGAACGAGCAGTACTTC
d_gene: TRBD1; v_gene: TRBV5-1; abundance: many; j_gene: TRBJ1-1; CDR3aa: CASSPWTGLRNTEAFF; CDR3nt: TGCGCCAGCAGCCCCTGGACAGGTCTGAGAAACACTGAAGCTTTCTTT
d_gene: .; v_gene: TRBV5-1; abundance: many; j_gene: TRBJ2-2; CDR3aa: CASSLASALFF; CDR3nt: TGCGCCAGCAGCTTGGCCAGTGCTCTGTTTTTT
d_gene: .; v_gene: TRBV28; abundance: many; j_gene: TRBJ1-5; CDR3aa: CASSFSGRGVPQHF; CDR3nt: TGTGCCAGCAGTTTTTCAGGGCGTGGTGTGCCCCAGCATTTT
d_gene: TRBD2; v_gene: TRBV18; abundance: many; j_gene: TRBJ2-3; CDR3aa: CASSLTSSTDTQYF; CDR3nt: TGTGCCAGCTCACTGACTAGCAGCACAGATACGCAGTATTTT
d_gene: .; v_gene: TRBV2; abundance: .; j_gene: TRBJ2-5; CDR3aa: CASSVETWEDQYF; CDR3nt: TGTGCCAGCAGTGTCGAGACTTGGGAGGACCAGTACTTC
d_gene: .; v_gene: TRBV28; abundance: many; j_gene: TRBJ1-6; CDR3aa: CASTINNSPLHF; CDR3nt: TGTGCCAGCACCATTAATAATTCACCCCTCCACTTT
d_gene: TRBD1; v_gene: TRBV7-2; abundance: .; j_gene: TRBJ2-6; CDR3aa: CASSLRTGGTGANVLTF; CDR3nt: TGTGCCAGCAGCCTCCGGACAGGGGGGACCGGGGCCAACGTCCTGACTTTC
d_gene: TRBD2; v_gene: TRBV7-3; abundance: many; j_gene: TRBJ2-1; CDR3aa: CASSFLSGASYNEQFF; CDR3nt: TGTGCCAGCAGCTTCCTTAGCGGGGCCTCCTACAATGAGCAGTTCTTC
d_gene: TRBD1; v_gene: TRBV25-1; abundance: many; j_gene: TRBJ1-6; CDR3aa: CASSEGTGEYSPLHF; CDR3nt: TGTGCCAGCAGTGAAGGGACAGGGGAATATTCACCCCTCCACTTT
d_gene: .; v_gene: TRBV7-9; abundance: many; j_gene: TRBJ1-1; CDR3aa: CASGGRWQGGAAEAFF; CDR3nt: TGTGCCAGCGGAGGGAGATGGCAGGGAGGTGCCGCTGAAGCTTTCTTT
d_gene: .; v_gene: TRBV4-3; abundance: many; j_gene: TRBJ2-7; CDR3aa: CASSQDWDWTSYEQYF; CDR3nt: TGCGCCAGCAGCCAAGATTGGGACTGGACGTCCTACGAGCAGTACTTC
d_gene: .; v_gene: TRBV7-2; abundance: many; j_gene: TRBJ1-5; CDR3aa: CASSRLEVWEPQHF; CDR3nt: TGTGCCAGCAGTCGCTTGGAAGTATGGGAGCCCCAGCATTTT
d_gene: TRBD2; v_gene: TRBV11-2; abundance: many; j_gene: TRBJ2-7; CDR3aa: CASSLVGRGDYEQYF; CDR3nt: TGTGCCAGCAGCTTAGTTGGGCGGGGGGACTACGAGCAGTACTTC
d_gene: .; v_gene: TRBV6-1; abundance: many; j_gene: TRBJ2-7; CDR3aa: CASDRQGATYEQYF; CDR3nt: TGTGCCAGCGACCGGCAAGGGGCGACCTACGAGCAGTACTTC
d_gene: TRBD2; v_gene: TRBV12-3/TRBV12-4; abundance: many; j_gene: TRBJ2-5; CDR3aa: CASSLGLAGGSYQETQYF; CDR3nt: TGTGCCAGCAGTTTGGGTCTAGCGGGGGGAAGTTACCAAGAGACCCAGTACTTC
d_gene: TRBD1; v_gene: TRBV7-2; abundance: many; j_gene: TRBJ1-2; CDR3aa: CASSLYLTGTNGYTF; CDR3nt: TGTGCCAGCAGCTTGTACCTGACAGGGACCAATGGCTACACCTTC
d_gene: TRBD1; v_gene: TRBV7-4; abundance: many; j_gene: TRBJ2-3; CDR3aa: CASRVRGQRGSHTDTQYF; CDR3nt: TGTGCCAGCAGGGTCAGGGGGCAACGGGGCTCACACACAGATACGCAGTATTTT
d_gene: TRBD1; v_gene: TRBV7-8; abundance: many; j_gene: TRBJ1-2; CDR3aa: CASSFQGQGYGYTF; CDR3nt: TGTGCCAGCAGCTTTCAGGGACAGGGATATGGCTACACCTTC
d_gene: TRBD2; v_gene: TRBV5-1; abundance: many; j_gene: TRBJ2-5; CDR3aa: CASSRDGLAGGETQYF; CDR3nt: TGCGCCAGCAGCCGGGATGGACTAGCGGGGGGGGAGACCCAGTACTTC
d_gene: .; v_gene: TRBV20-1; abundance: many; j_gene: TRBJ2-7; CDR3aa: CSAPAFYEQYF; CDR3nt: TGCAGTGCCCCAGCGTTCTACGAGCAGTACTTC
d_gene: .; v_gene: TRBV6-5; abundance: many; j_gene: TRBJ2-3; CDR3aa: CASSYFPPGASTDTQYF; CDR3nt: TGTGCCAGCAGTTACTTCCCCCCGGGGGCTAGCACAGATACGCAGTATTTT
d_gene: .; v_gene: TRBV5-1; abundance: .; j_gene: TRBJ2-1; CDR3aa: CASSLAGMGLQEQFF; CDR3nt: TGCGCCAGCAGCTTGGCCGGCATGGGTCTCCAAGAGCAGTTCTTC
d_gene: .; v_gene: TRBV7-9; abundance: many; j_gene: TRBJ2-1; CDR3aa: CASSLAPGRNEQFF; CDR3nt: TGTGCCAGCAGCTTAGCACCAGGGAGGAATGAGCAGTTCTTC
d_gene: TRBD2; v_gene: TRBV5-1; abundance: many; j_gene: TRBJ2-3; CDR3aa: CASSAPSGGTDTQYF; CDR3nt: TGCGCCAGCAGCGCTCCAAGCGGGGGCACAGATACGCAGTATTTT
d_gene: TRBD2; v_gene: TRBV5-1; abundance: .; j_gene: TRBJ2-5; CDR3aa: CAGSLAGGQETQYF; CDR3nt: TGCGCCGGCAGCTTGGCGGGGGGGCAAGAGACCCAGTACTTC
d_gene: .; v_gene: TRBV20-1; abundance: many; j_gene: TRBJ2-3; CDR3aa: CSAPSSYRRWRETDTQYF; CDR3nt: TGCAGTGCTCCGAGTTCTTACAGACGGTGGAGGGAAACAGATACGCAGTATTTT
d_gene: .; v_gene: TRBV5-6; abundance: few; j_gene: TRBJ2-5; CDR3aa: CASSLSGTGETQYF; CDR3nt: TGTGCCAGCAGCTTATCGGGGACGGGAGAGACCCAGTACTTC